These 17 T cell receptor beta chains were all obtained from the same sample, sequenced in a study of blood T cells in healthy people across ages. For the second PCR, which ran for about 7 to 11 cycles, a sample-barcoded 5' primer and a J-beta primer mix were used. TCRdb redid the calling of the 5' RACE reads with MiXCR, one entry per CDR3 protein. This table has 1.5 million to 2 million distinct CDR3 sequences, approximately 28% appearing once. Sample: blood. All receptors come from a woman aged 25 to 45 in good health.

J is TRBJ1-2 and V is TRBV27, with D unclear. Germline V gene data show CDR1 as MNHEY and CDR2 as SMNVEV (reference sequence). V shed 5 bases and J shed 5 bases, with 12 bases lying between them. This CDR3 is 13 amino acids long. The CDR3 is CASSTSTAYGYTF. CDR3 nucleotides: TGTGCCAGCAGTACCTCGACTGCTTATGGCTACACCTTC.

As to this clonotype: An end of the junction does not agree with germline; a read error may underlie this. CDR3 coding DNA: TGTGCCAGTAGTATAGGCAACAGTATCACAAATACGCAGTATTTT. Translated, it gives CASSIGNSITNTQYF. The chain recombines TRBV19 with TRBJ2-3; D is ambiguous. The CDR3 is made up of 15 amino acids. Per the germline V gene, CDR1 is LNHDA and CDR2 is SQIVND (reference sequence).

The CDR3 nucleotides are TGTGCCAGCAGCCAGCGGGGATCGGTAGAGGAGCAGTTCTTC. Protein product: CASSQRGSVEEQFF. The chain recombines TRBV9 with TRBJ2-1; 7 positions agree with TRBD2. Germline V CDR1 and CDR2: SGDLS, YYNGEE. The CDR3 is 14 amino acids. The junction had 11 bases not matched to a gene; V was cut back by 4 bases and J by 10 bases.

The chain uses TRBV2 and TRBJ2-1; 15 bases are shared with TRBD2. Per germline, CDR1 SNHLY and CDR2 FYNNEI. The J segment lost 8 bases and the V segment lost 2 bases, leaving 4 bases of the junction unmatched. There are 16 residues in the CDR3. DNA for the CDR3: TGTGCCAGCAGTGAACGAGGACTAGCGGGGGGGCATGAGCAGTTCTTC. Its protein is CASSERGLAGGHEQFF.

This chain links TRBV7-2 with TRBJ1-2; D is undetermined. The V gene's germline CDR1 is SGHTA and CDR2 FQGNSA. V gave up 0 bases and J gave up 12 bases, with 14 bases separating them. The CDR3 is made up of 13 amino acids. The CDR3 region is CASSLAVKGSDTF. The CDR3 DNA reads as TGTGCCAGCAGCTTAGCGGTCAAGGGTAGCGACACCTTC.

The rearrangement links TRBV12-3 or TRBV12-4 to TRBJ2-1; D is unclear. The CDR3 is 16 amino acids. Trimming stripped 6 bases from V and 1 base from J, with 16 bases between. CDR3 amino acids: CASSSPLGVSYNEQFF. The CDR3 coding sequence is TGTGCCAGCAGCTCGCCCCTCGGTGTTTCCTACAATGAGCAGTTCTTC.

The genes are TRBV7-9 and TRBJ2-5, with TRBD1 matching 11 bases. The CDR3 spans 14 residues. J lost 5 bases, V lost 11 bases, and 10 bases had no gene match. Germline V CDR1 and CDR2: SEHNR, FQNEAQ (reference sequence). The CDR3 DNA reads TGTGCCCCGGGAATGGACAGGGGGCCTGAGACCCAGTACTTC. Protein sequence: CAPGMDRGPETQYF.

This clonotype has a handful of counts. Relative to the germline gene, one junction end is altered; a read error may explain this. The chain employs TRBV6-5 and TRBJ2-7; D possibly matches TRBD1 or TRBD2 (7 bases each). The J call may be wrong; the DNA end is better matched by TRBJ2-4. The CDR3 covers 17 residues. Germline V gene lookup returns CDR1 MNHEY and CDR2 SVGAGI. The CDR3 sequence: CASSYMFEGGGKDIQYF. In DNA, the CDR3 is TGTGCCAGCAGTTATATGTTCGAGGGAGGGGGCAAAGACATTCAGTACTTC.

Only a few counts were recorded for this clonotype. This CDR3 is CASRPTGTSAGGYTF. The CDR3, as DNA: TGTGCCAGCAGGCCGACCGGGACATCCGCTGGAGGCTACACCTTC. The rearrangement links TRBV5-4 to TRBJ1-2; possible D gene TRBD1, 6 bases. Per germline, CDR1 SGHNT and CDR2 YYREEE (reference sequence). The V end was cut by 5 bases, the J end by 8 bases, with 22 bases between. This CDR3 is 15 amino acids long.

The table lists this clonotype with many counts. This rearrangement joins TRBV12-3 or TRBV12-4 to TRBJ1-6, with 7 positions matching TRBD1. The J segment lost 8 bases and the V segment lost 5 bases, leaving 6 bases of the junction unmatched. The CDR3 has 14 residues. Here the CDR3 reads CASSQQGIDSPLHF. Written as DNA, the CDR3 is TGTGCCAGCAGTCAACAGGGGATCGATTCACCCCTCCACTTT.

This clonotype was counted between two and nine times. The chain combines TRBV4-3 with TRBJ1-5; 8 bases align to TRBD1. The V segment lost 0 bases and the J segment 4 bases; nucleotides outside the gene matches: 5. This CDR3 contains 16 residues. Per germline, CDR1 LGHNA and CDR2 YSLEER. The CDR3 DNA sequence: TGCGCCAGCAGCCAAGATCGACAGGGGCAAAATCAGCCCCAGCATTTT. Its translation is CASSQDRQGQNQPQHF.

This clonotype was picked up one time. This chain connects TRBV18 to TRBJ2-3; D uncertain. The CDR3 sequence is 14 residues long. Trimming cost V 3 bases and J 2 bases, with 9 bases left between them. Germline values: CDR1 KGHSH, CDR2 LQKENI. CDR3 in amino acids: CASSPRTHTDTQYF. CDR3 sequence (DNA): TGTGCCAGCTCACCTAGGACCCACACAGATACGCAGTATTTT.

With regard to this clonotype: A junction end diverges from the germline sequence, so it may reflect a read error. CDR3 DNA sequence: TGTGCCACCAGTCCTATCCCGCGGAACACAGATACGCAGGATTTT. Translating it yields CATSPIPRNTDTQDF. The V gene is TRBV15, the J gene TRBJ2-3, with D unclear. The germline gives CDR1 LNHNV, CDR2 YYDKDF (reference sequence). CDR3 length: 15 amino acids.

CDR3 nucleotide sequence: TGTGCCAGCAGCCCGGGACGAGGACTTGGAAACACCATATATTTT. Its translation is CASSPGRGLGNTIYF. The chain has TRBV7-2 and TRBJ1-3; D might be TRBD1 (5 bases). There are 15 residues in the CDR3. CDR1 and CDR2 from the germline V gene are SGHTA and FQGNSA. V was clipped by 5 bases and J by 3 bases, with 14 bases between them.

This clonotype has a handful of counts. The chain has TRBV3-1 and TRBJ2-1; tentative D call: TRBD2 (5 bases). The germline CDR1 and CDR2 sequences are LGHDT and YNNKEL (reference sequence). V gave up 1 base and J gave up 8 bases, with 12 bases separating them. The CDR3 runs 14 residues. CDR3 bases: TGTGCCAGCAGCCAAGTAGTACTCGGGGATGAGCAGTTCTTC. It yields the protein CASSQVVLGDEQFF.

The chain combines TRBV5-8 with TRBJ1-1; TRBD1 matches 8 bases. V was pared by 4 bases and J by 2 bases, with 7 bases of the junction left unmatched. Germline lookup yields CDR1 SGHTS and CDR2 YDEGEE. This CDR3 contains 15 residues. The DNA of the CDR3 is TGTGCCAGCAGCCGGACAGGGTCGGGCAACACTGAAGCTTTCTTT. It yields the protein CASSRTGSGNTEAFF.

Of note for this clonotype: One junction end does not reproduce the germline sequence, and a read error may be involved. The chain is built from TRBV12-3 or TRBV12-4 and TRBJ1-6; D is undetermined. The CDR3 sequence is 14 residues long. CDR3 region: CTSSSTPRNSPLHF. The CDR3 DNA sequence: TGTACCAGCAGTTCGACCCCCCGGAATTCACCCCTCCACTTT.